This T cell receptor (beta chain) was found in a study of T cells in localized non-small cell lung cancer (TCRdb year 2020). At the level of the whole study: The study examined T cell repertoires in under 300 patients with early-stage NSCLC and compared tumors with uninvolved tumor-adjacent lungs. The cohort comprised 200 to 300 treatment-naïve NSCLC patients with resected, localized lung tumors. The mean age of the NSCLC patients was roughly 63 years, with roughly 120 men and 95 to 110 women.

Uninvolved adjacent lung was sampled at least 2 cm away from the tumor margin, and two independent pathologists confirmed that the tissue had no atypia. At diagnosis, peripheral blood, uninvolved tumor-adjacent lung and tumor were collected and stored as a combination of fresh-frozen and FFPE material. Beyond this particular receptor, the publication reports: A median of around 50 of the top 100 tumor clones turned up in the paired uninvolved adjacent lung, and 25 to 30 of those clones also ranked among the top 100 of that same adjacent lung. The highest T cell clonality was observed in uninvolved tumor-adjacent lung, where clonality exceeded that of tumor, suggesting that antigenic responses were more focused in uninvolved tumor-adjacent lung. Because the study design was exploratory, TCR variables were selected using unadjusted p-values without false-discovery rate correction. Because multi-region tumor sequencing was not done, intratumor heterogeneity could not be ruled out. Higher T cell density in blood was associated with longer overall survival, whereas higher clonality in adjacent lung was associated with shorter survival.

With respect to this clone: Its antigen has not been determined. Qualities for individual bases were not recorded, and no much larger clone is one base off.

The immunoSEQ Assay was used to sequence TCR beta CDR3 regions from DNA. Concerning the study's data processing: To compute T cell density, TCR beta template counts were normalized to usable DNA, which was estimated by amplifying housekeeping genes. Richness was estimated using the preseqR package, with extrapolation to 400,000 templates for PBMC samples and to 120,000 templates for tissue samples. Clonality was defined as one minus Pielou's evenness. Tissue-enriched TCRs were identified through differential abundance testing performed on productive amino-acid clonotypes, with a minimum total count of 5 and an alpha of 0.1. The Jaccard Index and the Morisita Overlap Index were used to measure repertoire overlap between compartments. GLIPH grouped TCR beta CDR3s together with public tetramer-defined viral CDR3s, and a viral motif had to include at least three viral sequences and show V-gene enrichment. As stored in TCRdb, this immuneACCESS dataset retains in-frame rearrangements with V and J assigned. A fraction of the clones does not appear; measured against another copy, unresolved V genes explain less than half of the discrepancy, and the remainder lacks a known reason. Clone size and V and J calls were adopted from that table, with D and trimming inferred from the DNA. The sample table shows some 1,100 clones, and roughly a quarter are seen once. Clones ranked in the top ten supply 30% to 40% of the sample.

This receptor was identified in a male donor at least 60 years old with stage II squamous cell lung carcinoma. The sequencing used normal lung tissue next to the tumor, collected before any cancer treatment.

The sequenced DNA: TGCAGCGTGAGTGGGGGGGCGGACACTGAAGCTTTCTTT. Its amino acids are CSVSGGADTEAFF. The receptor chain draws on TRBV29-1 and TRBJ1-1, and perhaps TRBD1 as D gene, on 6 matching bases. The V end loses 6 bases and the J end loses 3 bases, and a stretch of 14 bases separates them. The CDR3 contains 13 residues, cysteine and phenylalanine counted. Only CDR3 DNA is held: 39 bases, read in frame from base 1. From a lookup of the germline V gene, CDR1 and CDR2 are SQVTM and ANQGSEA.